The next 30 T cell receptor beta chains were all read from a single sample in a study of T cells after yellow fever vaccination. TCRdb passed the 5' RACE reads through MiXCR, listing each CDR3 protein once. The table lists approximately 300,000 distinct CDR3 sequences, roughly 13% of them singletons, with roughly 0.5% in the top ten. Sample: CD4+ T cells sorted from PBMCs, taken 45 days after the yellow fever booster vaccination. The receptors were gathered from a young man who received the YFV17D yellow fever vaccine.

The chain has TRBV2 and TRBJ2-3; 10 bases line up with TRBD2. This CDR3 spans 16 amino acids. J lost 2 bases, V lost 2 bases, and 4 bases had no gene match. The germline V gene has CDR1 SNHLY and CDR2 FYNNEI. The CDR3 region is CASSEYLAGATDTQYF. CDR3 nucleotides: TGTGCCAGCAGTGAATACCTAGCGGGAGCCACAGATACGCAGTATTTT.

This clonotype was observed a handful of times. This chain links TRBV3-1 with TRBJ2-1; no definite D call. The CDR3 has 12 amino acids. Germline V gives CDR1 LGHDT, CDR2 YNNKEL (reference sequence). The V end lost 2 bases, the J end lost 7 bases, and 6 bases lay between the germline ends. CDR3 coding DNA: TGTGCCAGCAGCCAACCAGCGAATGAGCAGTTCTTC. Residues: CASSQPANEQFF.

A few counts support this clonotype. The chain uses TRBV10-3 and TRBJ2-3, with D perhaps TRBD1 (6 bases). This CDR3 has 13 amino acids. V was pared by 7 bases and J by 3 bases, with 11 bases between. Germline V gives CDR1 ENHRY, CDR2 SYGVKD. For the CDR3, the DNA is TGTGCCATCAACCGGGACACAACAGATACGCAGTATTTT. Translation: CAINRDTTDTQYF.

V gene TRBV5-1 combines with J gene TRBJ2-7, with no clear D. Trimming took off 0 bases at V and 5 bases at J, with 9 bases between the two ends. This CDR3 has 13 amino acids. Germline CDR1 SGHRS, CDR2 YFSETQ. CDR3 sequence: CASSLGVGDEQYF. The CDR3 bases are TGCGCCAGCAGCTTGGGGGTAGGAGACGAGCAGTACTTC.

The sample holds many counts of this clonotype. The chain uses TRBV6-2 or TRBV6-3 and TRBJ2-7, with TRBD1 matching over 10 bases. V shed 4 bases, J shed 6 bases, and the junction held 6 bases outside the gene matches. The CDR3 has 14 residues. CDR1 and CDR2 (germline): MNHEY, SVGEGT. CDR3 bases: TGTGCCAGCAGTTTCCAACGGGACAGGGGCGAGCAGTACTTC. It specifies CASSFQRDRGEQYF.

This chain uses TRBV5-1 with TRBJ2-5, with 7 bases that match TRBD2. The length of the CDR3 is 14 residues. With V trimmed by 3 bases and J by 2 bases, 4 bases remained unmatched. Per the germline V gene, CDR1 is SGHRS and CDR2 is YFSETQ. CDR3 in DNA: TGCGCCAGCAGCTCGCAAGCGGGGCAAGAGACCCAGTACTTC. Translation gives CASSSQAGQETQYF.

This clonotype appeared many times. V usage is TRBV6-6 and J usage is TRBJ2-3; D remains ambiguous. The CDR3 is 11 amino acids. Germline-derived CDR1 and CDR2 are MNHNY and SVGAGI (reference sequence). V was shortened by 6 bases and J by 3 bases, with 4 bases between the two germline ends. The DNA for the CDR3 is TGTGCCAGCAGGGAAACAGATACGCAGTATTTT. Translated: CASRETDTQYF.

This clonotype occurred a few times. The chain carries TRBV15 and TRBJ2-1, with unresolved D. Germline V gene data show CDR1 as LNHNV and CDR2 as YYDKDF (reference sequence). V lost 0 bases and J 6 bases, leaving 3 bases between the germline ends. The length of the CDR3 is 12 residues. In DNA, the CDR3 is TGTGCCACCAGCAGAGACGTCAATGAGCAGTTCTTC. The encoded protein is CATSRDVNEQFF.

This clonotype was counted between two and nine times. V and J are TRBV12-3 or TRBV12-4 and TRBJ2-1, with 8 bases lining up with TRBD2. V dropped 1 base and J dropped 8; count of bases not matched to a gene: 7. The CDR3 totals 15 residues. The chain's CDR3 is CASSLGVSGTDEQFF. In DNA, the CDR3 is TGTGCCAGCAGTTTAGGGGTTAGCGGGACCGATGAGCAGTTCTTC.

J is TRBJ2-2 and V is TRBV9; 8 bases match TRBD2. CDR3 length: 17 amino acids. The V gene's germline CDR1 is SGDLS and CDR2 YYNGEE. V shed 1 base and J 2 bases; nucleotides not matched to a gene: 7. The CDR3 region is CASSVTSGFSNTGELFF. For the CDR3, the DNA is TGTGCCAGCAGCGTAACTAGCGGCTTCTCCAACACCGGGGAGCTGTTTTTT. Drawing the rest from reference TRBV9 and TRBJ2-2, the complete variable domain is DSGVTQTPKHLITATGQRVTLRCSPRSGDLSVYWYQQSLDQGLQFLIQYYNGEERAKGNILERFSAQQFPDLHSELNLSSLELGDSALYFCASSVTSGFSNTGELFFGEGSRLTVL.

This sequence joins TRBV18 and TRBJ2-1; 11 bases line up with TRBD1. CDR1 KGHSH and CDR2 LQKENI come from the germline V gene. The CDR3 covers 15 residues. The J segment lost 10 bases and the V segment lost 3 bases, leaving 8 bases of the junction unmatched. In DNA form, the CDR3 reads TGTGCCAGCTCACCCGGACAGGGGGCTCGGATCGAGCAGTTCTTC. Its protein is CASSPGQGARIEQFF.

The chain is built from TRBV28 and TRBJ2-7; no firm D call. CDR3 length: 12 residues. Germline V CDR1 and CDR2: MDHEN, SYDVKM. The ends were cut back, 5 bases at V and 6 bases at J, with 11 bases in the middle. The chain's CDR3 is CASSLPVREQYF. In nucleotides, the CDR3 is TGTGCCAGCAGTCTTCCGGTACGCGAGCAGTACTTC.

This clonotype has just a few counts. The chain carries TRBV5-4 and TRBJ2-1, with D possibly being TRBD1 or TRBD2 (6 bases each). This CDR3 contains 16 residues. CDR1 is SGHNT, CDR2 YYREEE, per germline (reference sequence). The V end lost 4 bases, the J end lost 1 base, and 15 bases lay between the germline ends. CDR3 nucleotide sequence: TGTGCCAGCAGCCCCCCGGGGGCGGGATCCTACAATGAGCAGTTCTTC. Its translation: CASSPPGAGSYNEQFF. The whole variable domain, filled in from reference TRBV5-4 and TRBJ2-1, reads ETGVTQSPTHLIKTRGQQVTLRCSSQSGHNTVSWYQQALGQGPQFIFQYYREEENGRGNFPPRFSGLQFPNYSSELNVNALELDDSALYLCASSPPGAGSYNEQFFGPGTRLTVL.

The V call is TRBV5-1, the J call TRBJ2-6; D is ambiguous. The V end was cut by 0 bases, the J end by 0 bases, with 7 bases between. Germline assignment: CDR1 SGHRS and CDR2 YFSETQ. The CDR3 spans 16 residues. This chain's CDR3 is CASSLALDSGANVLTF. CDR3 nucleotide sequence: TGCGCCAGCAGCTTGGCCCTGGACTCTGGGGCCAACGTCCTGACTTTC.

The chain employs TRBV11-2 and TRBJ1-2; the D is unclear. CDR1 is SGHAT and CDR2 is FQNNGV in the germline V gene. V was cut by 0 bases and J by 4 bases, with 9 bases left in between. There are 14 residues in the CDR3. The CDR3 is CASSLESASYGYTF. The DNA for the CDR3 is TGTGCCAGCAGCTTAGAGTCTGCCTCCTATGGCTACACCTTC.

The chain joins TRBV20-1 to TRBJ1-1; D remains ambiguous. Trimming stripped 0 bases from V and 1 base from J, with 6 bases between. CDR1 is DFQATT and CDR2 is SNEGSKA in the germline V gene (reference sequence). The CDR3 sequence is 13 residues long. CDR3 amino acids: CSARDLENTEAFF. Here the CDR3 DNA reads TGCAGTGCTAGAGATCTGGAGAACACTGAAGCTTTCTTT.

The V gene is TRBV5-1, the J gene TRBJ1-5; possible D gene TRBD1, 5 bases. This CDR3 region has 14 residues. The germline gives CDR1 SGHRS, CDR2 YFSETQ. V shed 0 bases and J shed 3 bases, with 7 bases lying between them. The CDR3 DNA reads as TGCGCCAGCAGCTTGGAAGGGGCCAATCAGCCCCAGCATTTT. Translating gives CASSLEGANQPQHF. Drawing the rest from reference TRBV5-1 and TRBJ1-5, the complete variable domain is KAGVTQTPRYLIKTRGQQVTLSCSPISGHRSVSWYQQTPGQGLQFLFEYFSETQRNKGNFPGRFSGRQFSNSRSEMNVSTLELGDSALYLCASSLEGANQPQHFGDGTRLSIL.

This clonotype was seen only a few times. The genes are TRBV7-9 and TRBJ2-3; D perhaps matches TRBD2 (5 bases). Trimming cost V 3 bases and J 6 bases, with 10 bases left between them. The germline gives CDR1 SEHNR, CDR2 FQNEAQ (reference sequence). This CDR3 spans 13 amino acids. The CDR3 nucleotides read TGTGCCAGCAGCTTGTATCCGGGGGATACGCAGTATTTT. Translation: CASSLYPGDTQYF.

A single count supports this clonotype. V and J are TRBV29-1 and TRBJ2-1; 10 bases map to TRBD1. Germline V gives CDR1 SQVTM, CDR2 ANQGSEA. CDR3 size: 14 residues. The V gene end was trimmed by 6 bases and the J gene end by 5 bases; junction bases not matched to a gene: 7. In nucleotides, the CDR3 is TGCAGCGTGCCTCGGGACAGGGGAGACAATGAGCAGTTCTTC. Protein: CSVPRDRGDNEQFF.

CDR3 loop: CASSLDRAAGYTF. In nucleotides, the CDR3 is TGTGCCAGCAGCTTAGACAGGGCAGCGGGCTACACCTTC. The J gene is TRBJ1-2, the V gene TRBV7-8, with a weak D call TRBD1 (6 bases). The CDR3 sequence is 13 residues long. The germline V gene has CDR1 SGHVS and CDR2 FQNEAQ. V lost 1 base and J lost 8, with 11 bases in between.

The V gene is TRBV20-1, the J gene TRBJ2-7; D might be TRBD1 or TRBD2, each matching 5 bases. Trimming removed 6 bases from V and 6 bases from J, with 18 bases in between. Germline-derived CDR1 and CDR2 are DFQATT and SNEGSKA (reference sequence). CDR3 length equals 13 residues. Here the CDR3 reads CSAEPGRLGEQYF. The CDR3 DNA is TGCAGTGCCGAACCGGGACGACTGGGCGAGCAGTACTTC.

This clonotype has only a few counts. The gene calls are TRBV5-1 and TRBJ2-3; 7 bases are a match to TRBD1. The junction had 2 bases not matched to a gene; V was cut back by 1 base and J by 0 bases. There are 15 residues in the CDR3. In germline, CDR1 is SGHRS, CDR2 YFSETQ. CDR3 in DNA: TGCGCCAGCAGCTTGAGGGGGCCTAGCACAGATACGCAGTATTTT. Translating gives CASSLRGPSTDTQYF.

This chain links TRBV7-2 with TRBJ2-7; D might be TRBD2 (5 bases). CDR3 length: 14 amino acids. CDR1 and CDR2 from the germline V gene are SGHTA and FQGNSA. With 4 bases removed from V and 1 base from J, the gap between germline ends came to 11 bases. The CDR3 DNA follows: TGTGCCAGCAGCTACTCGGGGAGTTCCTACGAGCAGTACTTC. Its translation: CASSYSGSSYEQYF.

J is TRBJ1-4 and V is TRBV6-1; the match to TRBD1 covers 8 bases. J lost 6 bases, V lost 6 bases, and 9 bases had no gene match. Germline lookup yields CDR1 MNHNS and CDR2 SASEGT. The CDR3 extends over 15 amino acids. The CDR3: CASRTTGGSHEKLFF. DNA of the CDR3: TGTGCCAGCAGGACTACAGGGGGATCCCATGAAAAACTGTTTTTT.

The V gene is TRBV12-3 or TRBV12-4, the J gene TRBJ2-7, with TRBD1 matching 10 bases. CDR3 length equals 14 residues. V dropped 5 bases and J dropped 7; count of bases not matched to a gene: 8. CDR3 DNA sequence: TGTGCCAGCAGTACCCGACAGGGGGCAAAAGAGCAGTACTTC. Protein: CASSTRQGAKEQYF.

This clonotype appeared a few times. The CDR3 DNA is TGCGCCAGCAGGGAGCGAAGGCCGCGAGATACGCAGTATTTT. Translation: CASRERRPRDTQYF. V gene TRBV10-2 combines with J gene TRBJ2-3; no definite D call. The CDR3 loop spans 14 amino acids. V lost 6 bases and J 5 bases, leaving 15 bases between the germline ends. Germline V gives CDR1 WSHSY, CDR2 SAAADI.

This clonotype turned up a few times. The rearrangement uses TRBV7-8 and TRBJ2-2; D might be TRBD1 (5 bases). CDR3 size: 14 residues. Looked up from germline, CDR1 is SGHVS and CDR2 is FQNEAQ. Trimming removed 4 bases from V and 8 bases from J, with 14 bases in between. DNA for the CDR3: TGTGCCAGCAGCTACCTAGGGGCCCCAGGGGAGCTGTTTTTT. Its translation: CASSYLGAPGELFF. Full variable domain (rest looked up from reference TRBV7-8 and TRBJ2-2): GAGVSQSPRYKVAKRGQDVALRCDPISGHVSLFWYQQALGQGPEFLTYFQNEAQLDKSGLPSDRFFAERPEGSVSTLKIQRTQQEDSAVYLCASSYLGAPGELFFGEGSRLTVL.

V is TRBV27 and J is TRBJ2-1, with D possibly being TRBD1 or TRBD2 (5 bases each). Germline CDR1 is MNHEY and CDR2 is SMNVEV (reference sequence). This CDR3 spans 14 amino acids. V lost 5 bases and J 5 bases, leaving 13 bases between the germline ends. The CDR3 spells CASSVRDGNNEQFF. The CDR3 bases are TGTGCCAGCAGTGTCCGGGACGGAAACAATGAGCAGTTCTTC.

There are many counts of this clonotype. The V gene is TRBV7-2, the J gene TRBJ2-4, with D perhaps TRBD2 (6 bases). CDR1 and CDR2 (germline): SGHTA, FQGNSA. The CDR3 covers 11 residues. Trimming cost V 5 bases and J 10 bases, with 9 bases left between them. The CDR3 loop reads CASSGSGIQYF. The CDR3 nucleotides read TGTGCCAGCAGCGGTAGCGGAATTCAGTACTTC. The complete variable domain, with remaining parts taken from reference TRBV7-2 and TRBJ2-4, reads GAGVSQSPSNKVTEKGKDVELRCDPISGHTALYWYRQSLGQGLEFLIYFQGNSAPDKSGLPSDRFSAERTGGSVSTLTIQRTQQEDSAVYLCASSGSGIQYFGAGTRLSVL.

This clonotype has a handful of counts. This chain uses TRBV7-2 with TRBJ2-7; D not resolved. V lost 3 bases and J lost 6, with 9 bases in between. Germline V gene sequence: CDR1 SGHTA, CDR2 FQGNSA. The CDR3 covers 12 residues. Written as DNA, the CDR3 is TGTGCCAGCAGCTTCACCGTCGGCGAGCAGTACTTC. Translating it yields CASSFTVGEQYF.